This TCR beta chain is drawn from a study of cytomegalovirus exposure and HLA in healthy donors. A multiplex PCR was run with 60 Vbeta primers and 13 Jbeta primers. Produced via immunoSEQ multiplex PCR; TCRdb's table is partial and in-frame only. The sample carries about 220,000 clones, approximately 82% recorded once. The study's findings and limits: Fewer N-insertions than the 666-donor mean were reportedly shown by an Asian-associated ancestry cluster in a later analysis. A later analysis associated around 17,000 TCR beta sequences with HLA alleles at a 0.05 false discovery rate. As was reported, the HLA-A and HLA-B alleles of most subjects were accurately predicted from TCR beta sequences. A missense variant in DCLRE1C was later tied to TCR beta V- and J-gene trimming.

Turning to this clone: Its specificity is not known.

The source of this sequence is a man in his late teens or twenties in good health and CMV-seronegative. Sequencing was done on a sample of PBMCs.

In DNA, the CDR3 is TGTGCCAGCAGGGGGACTGCCCCCTACGAGCAGTACTTC. It codes for CASRGTAPYEQYF. V gene TRBV28 combines with J gene TRBJ2-7; D might be TRBD2 (6 bases). The CDR3 is made up of 13 amino acids. The germline V gene encodes CDR1 MDHEN and CDR2 SYDVKM. Trimming took off 6 bases at V and 2 bases at J, with 11 bases between the two ends. Full variable domain (remainder filled in from reference TRBV28 and TRBJ2-7): DVKVTQSSRYLVKRTGEKVFLECVQDMDHENMFWYRQDPGLGLRLIYFSYDVKMKEKGDIPEGYSVSREKKERFSLILESASTNQTSMYLCASRGTAPYEQYFGPGTRLTVT.